This T cell receptor (beta chain) was captured by sequencing in a study of blood T cell repertoires in COVID-19. Background on the study: The samples span acute and convalescent COVID-19 from the United States, Italy and Spain. PBMCs, B-cell-depleted T cells, or T cells provided the cDNA or gDNA that made up the material.

This CDR3 is 15 amino acids long. Germline values: CDR1 MNHEY, CDR2 SMNVEV (reference sequence). V dropped 2 bases and J dropped 0 bases, with 7 bases sitting between them. Original handling: Cell counts per sample came from amplifying reference gene primers. The table came from immunoSEQ multiplex PCR; TCRdb's copy has only in-frame clones and leaves some out. That table supplies the V and J calls and clone size; D and trimming were determined from the DNA. The repertoire consists of over 10,000 clones, with nearly 90% occurring once and the leading ten covering around 21%. This clone was seen only a few times.

This chain uses TRBV27 with TRBJ2-2; D is perhaps TRBD1 (5 bases). The specimen was peripheral blood. The sequence was collected from a human donor with active COVID-19. The donor label of this sample is uncertain. The CDR3 sequence is CASSLGAANTGELFF. DNA of the CDR3: TGTGCCAGCAGTTTAGGGGCAGCGAACACCGGGGAGCTGTTTTTT.